This is a list of T cell receptor beta chains from one sample in a study of T cell responses to AZD1222 COVID-19 vaccine. Assay: immunoSEQ multiplex PCR; the TCRdb copy retains only in-frame clones and omits some. The sample consists of 55,000 to 90,000 clones, less than 90% of them appearing once. Sequencing was performed on peripheral blood, taken on day 0 of AZD1222 vaccination. The receptors shown here come from an adult in good health. The CDR3 runs from the conserved cysteine through the conserved F or W. A D gene is named only where the DNA matches it firmly. Some rows have no size entry. The others give once, few or many, or a class for an expanded clone.

d_gene: TRBD1; j_gene: TRBJ1-3; len: 15; v_gene: TRBV4-3; abundance: .; CDR3nt: TGCGCCAGCAGCCAAGGACAGGGCTCTGGAAACACCATATATTTT; CDR3aa: CASSQGQGSGNTIYF
d_gene: .; j_gene: TRBJ2-6; len: 13; v_gene: TRBV10-1; abundance: .; CDR3nt: TGCGCCAGCAGTGAGTCCGGGGCCAACGTCCTGACTTTC; CDR3aa: CASSESGANVLTF
d_gene: TRBD1; j_gene: TRBJ1-2; len: 14; v_gene: TRBV28; abundance: .; CDR3nt: TGTGCCAGCAGCCCGGGACAGACTAACTATGGCTACACCTTC; CDR3aa: CASSPGQTNYGYTF
d_gene: .; j_gene: TRBJ2-7; len: 16; v_gene: TRBV5-4; abundance: .; CDR3nt: TGTGCCAGCAGCTTGGGGGGGGGCCGAAGCTCCTACGAGCAGTACTTC; CDR3aa: CASSLGGGRSSYEQYF
d_gene: .; j_gene: TRBJ1-6; len: 16; v_gene: TRBV5-6; abundance: .; CDR3nt: TGTGCCAGCAGCTTGGAGCCGGGACTCCATAATTCACCCCTCCACTTT; CDR3aa: CASSLEPGLHNSPLHF
d_gene: .; j_gene: TRBJ2-7; len: 13; v_gene: TRBV27; abundance: .; CDR3nt: TGTGCCAGCAGTCCAGGGAGGCTCTACGAGCAGTACTTC; CDR3aa: CASSPGRLYEQYF
d_gene: .; j_gene: TRBJ1-5; len: 17; v_gene: TRBV7-8; abundance: .; CDR3nt: TGTGCCAGCAGCTATGGCAGGCCACCTTATAGCAATCAGCCCCAGCATTTT; CDR3aa: CASSYGRPPYSNQPQHF
d_gene: TRBD1; j_gene: TRBJ1-1; len: 13; v_gene: TRBV5-1; abundance: .; CDR3nt: TGCGCCAGCAGCACACCAGGGGGAACTGAAGCTTTCTTT; CDR3aa: CASSTPGGTEAFF
d_gene: .; j_gene: TRBJ1-1; len: 14; v_gene: TRBV7-8; abundance: .; CDR3nt: TGTGCCAGCAGCCCGAGGGATGCGAACACTGAAGCTTTCTTT; CDR3aa: CASSPRDANTEAFF
d_gene: TRBD1; j_gene: TRBJ1-1; len: 16; v_gene: TRBV5-1; abundance: .; CDR3nt: TGCGCCAGCAGCCTCGACAGGGTCGGGGTTGGAGCTGAAGCTTTCTTT; CDR3aa: CASSLDRVGVGAEAFF
d_gene: .; j_gene: TRBJ1-2; len: 15; v_gene: TRBV18; abundance: .; CDR3nt: TGTGCCAGCTCACCACCACAGGTCTTTAACTATGGCTACACCTTC; CDR3aa: CASSPPQVFNYGYTF
d_gene: .; j_gene: TRBJ1-5; len: 14; v_gene: TRBV9; abundance: .; CDR3nt: TGTGCCAGCAGCGAAGGGAATAGCAATCAGCCCCAGCATTTT; CDR3aa: CASSEGNSNQPQHF
d_gene: .; j_gene: TRBJ2-7; len: 14; v_gene: TRBV11-3; abundance: .; CDR3nt: TGTGCCAGCAGCTTAGGTGGTAACTCAGGCGAGCAGTACTTC; CDR3aa: CASSLGGNSGEQYF
d_gene: .; j_gene: TRBJ2-2; len: 13; v_gene: TRBV6-2/TRBV6-3; abundance: .; CDR3nt: TGTGCCAGCAGTAAAGACCACACCGGGGAGCTGTTTTTT; CDR3aa: CASSKDHTGELFF
d_gene: .; j_gene: TRBJ2-2; len: 15; v_gene: TRBV11-2; abundance: .; CDR3nt: TGTGCCAGCAGCCTCGGGACTGCGAACACCGGGGAGCTGTTTTTT; CDR3aa: CASSLGTANTGELFF
d_gene: .; j_gene: TRBJ2-2; len: 12; v_gene: TRBV9; abundance: few; CDR3nt: TGTGCCAGCAGCGAGGGTGCCGGGGAGCTGTTTTTT; CDR3aa: CASSEGAGELFF
d_gene: .; j_gene: TRBJ1-1; len: 15; v_gene: TRBV19; abundance: .; CDR3nt: TGTGCCAGTAGTTCTGGACCCCTATGGGACACTGAAGCTTTCTTT; CDR3aa: CASSSGPLWDTEAFF
d_gene: .; j_gene: TRBJ1-1; len: 13; v_gene: TRBV9; abundance: .; CDR3nt: TGTGCCAGCAGCGTAGCCTGGAACACTGAAGCTTTCTTT; CDR3aa: CASSVAWNTEAFF
d_gene: .; j_gene: TRBJ2-7; len: 15; v_gene: TRBV11-2; abundance: .; CDR3nt: TGTGCCAGCAGCCGACAGGCGCTTAACTCCTACGAGCAGTACTTC; CDR3aa: CASSRQALNSYEQYF
d_gene: TRBD1; j_gene: TRBJ1-5; len: 18; v_gene: TRBV6-2/TRBV6-3; abundance: few; CDR3nt: TGTGCCAGCAGTTGGGACAGGGTTGCTGTGGTAAGCAATCAGCCCCAGCATTTT; CDR3aa: CASSWDRVAVVSNQPQHF
d_gene: .; j_gene: TRBJ1-5; len: 13; v_gene: TRBV30; abundance: .; CDR3nt: TGTGCCTGGAGTAAATCATGGGATCAGCCCCAGCATTTT; CDR3aa: CAWSKSWDQPQHF
d_gene: .; j_gene: TRBJ1-5; len: 15; v_gene: TRBV6-5; abundance: .; CDR3nt: TGTGCCAGCAGTCCCCAAAGGGTCGGCAATCAGCCCCAGCATTTT; CDR3aa: CASSPQRVGNQPQHF
d_gene: .; j_gene: TRBJ1-3; len: 15; v_gene: TRBV30; abundance: .; CDR3nt: TGTGCCTGGAGTAAGGCAGCCCTCTCTGGAAACACCATATATTTT; CDR3aa: CAWSKAALSGNTIYF
d_gene: .; j_gene: TRBJ1-6; len: 16; v_gene: TRBV6-1; abundance: .; CDR3nt: TGTGCCAGCAGTGCTGAGATCTGGTCCGTTAATTCACCCCTCCACTTT; CDR3aa: CASSAEIWSVNSPLHF
d_gene: TRBD1; j_gene: TRBJ2-1; len: 15; v_gene: TRBV2; abundance: .; CDR3nt: TGTGCCAGCGAGGCTTCGGGACAGGGGAACAATGAGCAGTTCTTC; CDR3aa: CASEASGQGNNEQFF
d_gene: TRBD1; j_gene: TRBJ2-7; len: 15; v_gene: TRBV6-5; abundance: few; CDR3nt: TGTGCCAGCAGTTACACCCGACAGGGGGGCTACGAGCAGTACTTC; CDR3aa: CASSYTRQGGYEQYF
d_gene: .; j_gene: TRBJ1-1; len: 9; v_gene: TRBV5-8; abundance: .; CDR3nt: TGTGCCAGCACAAGAGAAGCTTTCTTT; CDR3aa: CASTREAFF
d_gene: .; j_gene: TRBJ1-5; len: 13; v_gene: TRBV6-1; abundance: .; CDR3nt: TGTGCCAGCAGTGAACCGACTGGTCAGCCCCAGCATTTT; CDR3aa: CASSEPTGQPQHF
d_gene: .; j_gene: TRBJ1-5; len: 14; v_gene: TRBV19; abundance: .; CDR3nt: TGTGCCTCTGAATGGGGGGCTGGCAATCAGCCCCAGCATTTT; CDR3aa: CASEWGAGNQPQHF
d_gene: .; j_gene: TRBJ1-1; len: 13; v_gene: TRBV5-1; abundance: .; CDR3nt: TGCGCCAGCAGCCCCAACGGGGACACTGAAGCTTTCTTT; CDR3aa: CASSPNGDTEAFF
d_gene: TRBD2; j_gene: TRBJ2-2; len: 17; v_gene: TRBV15; abundance: .; CDR3nt: TGTGCCACCAGCAGAGATCCGCTAGCGGGGAACACCGGGGAGCTGTTTTTT; CDR3aa: CATSRDPLAGNTGELFF
d_gene: TRBD1; j_gene: TRBJ1-5; len: 16; v_gene: TRBV7-8; abundance: .; CDR3nt: TGTGCCAGCAGCACGACGACAGGGCTTGGCAATCAGCCCCAGCATTTT; CDR3aa: CASSTTTGLGNQPQHF
d_gene: .; j_gene: TRBJ2-7; len: 15; v_gene: TRBV6-5; abundance: .; CDR3nt: TGTGCCAGCAGCCGCGGGACGGCTCCTCCCTACGAGCAGTACTTC; CDR3aa: CASSRGTAPPYEQYF
d_gene: .; j_gene: TRBJ1-2; len: 14; v_gene: TRBV28; abundance: .; CDR3nt: TGTGCCAGCAGCCTTACAGCGGGAAATCTCGGCTACACCTTC; CDR3aa: CASSLTAGNLGYTF
d_gene: .; j_gene: TRBJ2-1; len: 14; v_gene: TRBV5-6; abundance: medium-sized; CDR3nt: TGTGCCAGCAGCTTCCGCAGGGGGGCCAATGAGCAGTTCTTC; CDR3aa: CASSFRRGANEQFF
d_gene: .; j_gene: TRBJ2-5; len: 13; v_gene: TRBV6-5; abundance: .; CDR3nt: TGTGCCAGCAGTCCCGGAGGGAAAGAGACCCAGTACTTC; CDR3aa: CASSPGGKETQYF
d_gene: TRBD1; j_gene: TRBJ2-7; len: 14; v_gene: TRBV27; abundance: .; CDR3nt: TGTGCCAGCACCCTGACAGGGCCCTGGGGGGAGCAGTACTTC; CDR3aa: CASTLTGPWGEQYF
d_gene: .; j_gene: TRBJ1-5; len: 15; v_gene: TRBV7-2; abundance: .; CDR3nt: TGTGCCAGCACCGGGCGAGGTGCGGGAGATCAGCCCCAGCATTTT; CDR3aa: CASTGRGAGDQPQHF
d_gene: TRBD2; j_gene: TRBJ2-2; len: 17; v_gene: TRBV5-4; abundance: .; CDR3nt: TGTGCCAGCAGCTCCCCTGTGGGGACTAGCAAGACCGGGGAGCTGTTTTTT; CDR3aa: CASSSPVGTSKTGELFF
d_gene: .; j_gene: TRBJ1-6; len: 16; v_gene: TRBV28; abundance: .; CDR3nt: TGTGCCAGCAGTTTGGGGGTTTGGTCCTATAATTCACCCCTCCACTTT; CDR3aa: CASSLGVWSYNSPLHF
d_gene: TRBD2; j_gene: TRBJ2-1; len: 14; v_gene: TRBV6-5; abundance: .; CDR3nt: TGTGCCAGCAGCCCGGGACTAGCTTACAATGAGCAGTTCTTC; CDR3aa: CASSPGLAYNEQFF
d_gene: .; j_gene: TRBJ1-1; len: 14; v_gene: TRBV7-2; abundance: .; CDR3nt: TGTGCCAACCAACCCCAGGGGCTGAACACTGAAGCTTTCTTT; CDR3aa: CANQPQGLNTEAFF
d_gene: TRBD1; j_gene: TRBJ1-2; len: 13; v_gene: TRBV7-9; abundance: .; CDR3nt: TGTGCCAGCAGCCAACAGGGGAACTATGGCTACACCTTC; CDR3aa: CASSQQGNYGYTF
d_gene: .; j_gene: TRBJ1-6; len: 12; v_gene: TRBV30; abundance: .; CDR3nt: TGTGCCTGGAGTCTTCAGGAGGATCCCCTCCACTTT; CDR3aa: CAWSLQEDPLHF
d_gene: .; j_gene: TRBJ1-2; len: 13; v_gene: TRBV9; abundance: .; CDR3nt: TGTGCCAGCAGCGCCGGGGCTAACTATGGCTACACCTTC; CDR3aa: CASSAGANYGYTF
d_gene: .; j_gene: TRBJ2-3; len: 14; v_gene: TRBV19; abundance: .; CDR3nt: TGTGCCAGTAGTCCTCAGGGGACGGCGGATACGCAGTATTTT; CDR3aa: CASSPQGTADTQYF
d_gene: .; j_gene: TRBJ2-1; len: 16; v_gene: TRBV5-1; abundance: few; CDR3nt: TGCGCCAGCAGCCCGAAGCTGGCCGCGAATAACAATGAGCAGTTCTTC; CDR3aa: CASSPKLAANNNEQFF
d_gene: TRBD1; j_gene: TRBJ1-4; len: 15; v_gene: TRBV7-2; abundance: .; CDR3nt: TGTGCCAGCAGCTTAGGACAGGGGATAGGGGAAAAACTGTTTTTT; CDR3aa: CASSLGQGIGEKLFF
d_gene: .; j_gene: TRBJ1-2; len: 12; v_gene: TRBV28; abundance: .; CDR3nt: TGTGCCAGCAGCCTTCAAAACTATGGCTACACCTTC; CDR3aa: CASSLQNYGYTF
d_gene: .; j_gene: TRBJ1-5; len: 14; v_gene: TRBV5-4; abundance: .; CDR3nt: TGTGCCAGCAGCTTGGGGGGGGGAAATCAGCCCCAGCATTTT; CDR3aa: CASSLGGGNQPQHF